Shown below are 30 T cell receptor beta chains from a single sample sequenced in a study of cytomegalovirus exposure and HLA in healthy donors. PCR amplification relied on 60 Vbeta primers (plus 13 Jbeta primers). Assay used: immunoSEQ multiplex PCR; TCRdb lists only in-frame clones, some missing. The data show around 100,000 clones, with approximately 70% seen just once and about 3.7% held by the top ten. Sequences were obtained from PBMCs. The receptors stem from a man in his forties or fifties in good health and CMV-seronegative.

The chain combines TRBV19 with TRBJ1-5, with TRBD1 matching 8 bases. J was trimmed by 7 bases and V by 5 bases; bases with no gene match: 10. Germline-derived CDR1 and CDR2 are LNHDA and SQIVND (reference sequence). The CDR3 is made up of 15 amino acids. CDR3 coding DNA: TGTGCCAGTAGTGGAAAGACAGGGGTATGGCAGCCCCAGCATTTT. Protein sequence: CASSGKTGVWQPQHF.

This clone was found a few times. The rearrangement joins TRBV2 to TRBJ1-2, with D maybe TRBD1 (5 bases). Looked up from germline, CDR1 is SNHLY and CDR2 is FYNNEI. V was pared by 6 bases and J by 2 bases, with 10 bases between. CDR3 size: 13 residues. CDR3 loop: CASSATGNYGYTF. The CDR3 coding sequence is TGTGCCAGCAGCGCTACAGGAAACTATGGCTACACCTTC.

This clone was observed a few times. The chain joins TRBV19 to TRBJ1-3, with TRBD1 identical over 8 bases. The length of the CDR3 is 17 residues. Germline lookup yields CDR1 LNHDA and CDR2 SQIVND (reference sequence). V was clipped by 7 bases and J by 3 bases; unmatched bases: 14. The CDR3 DNA reads TGTGCCAGTAAGGATACAGGGGGGATACGAAGTGGAAACACCATATATTTT. This sequence encodes CASKDTGGIRSGNTIYF. The full variable domain, completed using reference TRBV19 and TRBJ1-3, is DGGITQSPKYLFRKEGQNVTLSCEQNLNHDAMYWYRQDPGQGLRLIYYSQIVNDFQKGDIAEGYSVSREKKESFPLTVTSAQKNPTAFYLCASKDTGGIRSGNTIYFGEGSWLTVV.

This clone was counted only a few times. The gene calls are TRBV25-1 and TRBJ2-7, with D maybe TRBD2 (5 bases). Germline lookup yields CDR1 MGHDK and CDR2 SYGVNS. The ends were cut back, 1 base at V and 2 bases at J, with 15 bases in the middle. CDR3 length: 16 residues. The CDR3 DNA reads TGTGCCAGCAGTGAATTTGGTCCTAGACTAACCTACGAGCAGTACTTC. It translates to CASSEFGPRLTYEQYF.

J is TRBJ1-1 and V is TRBV18, with D tentatively TRBD1 (5 bases). This CDR3 has 15 residues. Per germline, CDR1 KGHSH and CDR2 LQKENI. V was pared by 0 bases and J by 4 bases, with 12 bases between. In DNA, the CDR3 is TGTGCCAGCTCACCACCGGGGGGACTTGGCACTGAAGCTTTCTTT. This sequence encodes CASSPPGGLGTEAFF.

This clone was seen just once. V is TRBV30 and J is TRBJ2-7, with D perhaps matching TRBD2 (5 bases). Germline assignment: CDR1 GTSNPN and CDR2 SVGIG (reference sequence). The CDR3 has 13 residues. V was clipped by 1 base and J by 4 bases, with 11 bases between them. The CDR3 is CAWSAPSGYEQYF. The CDR3 nucleotides read TGTGCCTGGAGTGCCCCCAGCGGATACGAGCAGTACTTC.

This chain connects TRBV25-1 to TRBJ1-4, with TRBD1 as a possible D gene (6 bases). Trimming pared 1 base from V and 8 bases from J, leaving 14 bases between. The CDR3 runs to 15 residues. Germline CDR1 and CDR2: MGHDK and SYGVNS. The CDR3 spells CASSEWGQGQEKLFF. The CDR3 DNA reads as TGTGCCAGCAGTGAATGGGGGCAGGGTCAGGAAAAACTGTTTTTT.

The chain is built from TRBV30 and TRBJ1-6; D is unclear. Between the trimmed V and J ends, which lost 2 bases and 8 bases, there was a span of 10 bases. Germline V gene sequence: CDR1 GTSNPN, CDR2 SVGIG (reference sequence). This CDR3 has 13 residues. CDR3 in DNA: TGTGCCTGGAGTTGGACGGAGGATTCACCCCTCCACTTT. Translation: CAWSWTEDSPLHF.

The chain combines TRBV4-1 with TRBJ2-7; TRBD2 is a possible D gene (5 bases). V shed 2 bases and J shed 2 bases, with 10 bases lying between them. This CDR3 region has 14 residues. Germline CDR1 is MGHRA and CDR2 is YSYEKL. CDR3 sequence reads: CASSQSPGTYEQYF. CDR3 sequence (DNA): TGCGCCAGCAGCCAATCGCCGGGGACCTACGAGCAGTACTTC.

The chain has TRBV4-1 and TRBJ2-7, with D perhaps TRBD1 (5 bases). CDR1 is MGHRA and CDR2 is YSYEKL in the germline V gene. The V gene lost 3 bases and the J gene lost 4 bases, with 16 bases spanning the gap. This CDR3 has 15 residues. CDR3 loop: CASSQGPLRSYEQYF. The CDR3 DNA is TGCGCCAGCAGCCAGGGGCCACTACGGAGTTACGAGCAGTACTTC.

The rearrangement links TRBV5-1 to TRBJ2-3; weak D call: TRBD1 (6 bases). This CDR3 spans 16 amino acids. CDR1 is SGHRS and CDR2 is YFSETQ in the germline V gene. Trimming pared 0 bases from V and 3 bases from J, leaving 14 bases between. The CDR3 DNA reads TGCGCCAGCAGCTTGGGCCCCCGGGACACGACAGATACGCAGTATTTT. It specifies CASSLGPRDTTDTQYF.

The gene calls are TRBV7-2 and TRBJ2-5, with a weak D call TRBD1 (6 bases). Germline lookup yields CDR1 SGHTA and CDR2 FQGNSA. V was pared by 5 bases and J by 9 bases, with 16 bases between. The CDR3 contains 13 residues. CDR3 sequence reads: CASSIGQSRAQYF. In DNA, the CDR3 is TGTGCCAGCAGCATCGGACAGTCCAGGGCCCAGTACTTC.

A few counts support this clone. The rearrangement uses TRBV7-8 and TRBJ1-1, with D hard to call. The CDR3 extends over 13 amino acids. The germline CDR1 and CDR2 sequences are SGHVS and FQNEAQ. Trimming took 1 base from V and 7 from J, leaving 10 bases between them. The CDR3 protein is CASSLERHGEAFF. The CDR3 DNA reads as TGTGCCAGCAGCTTAGAGAGACACGGTGAAGCTTTCTTT.

This rearrangement joins TRBV19 to TRBJ1-4; TRBD1 is a possible D gene (5 bases). The CDR3 has 13 residues. V was shortened by 7 bases and J by 8 bases, with 14 bases between the two germline ends. Germline lookup yields CDR1 LNHDA and CDR2 SQIVND (reference sequence). The CDR3 DNA reads as TGTGCCAGTATGGGGACTTGGGCGGAAAAACTGTTTTTT. Its translation: CASMGTWAEKLFF.

The chain combines TRBV7-6 with TRBJ2-7; D remains ambiguous. The CDR3 contains 12 residues. The V gene's germline CDR1 is SGHVS and CDR2 FNYEAQ. V was pared by 1 base and J by 6 bases, with 7 bases between. In nucleotides, the CDR3 is TGTGCCAGCAGCTTAGGCTACGGCGAGCAGTACTTC. Encoded protein: CASSLGYGEQYF. Based on the CDR3 plus reference TRBV7-6 and TRBJ2-7, the full variable domain is GAGVSQSPRYKVTKRGQDVALRCDPISGHVSLYWYRQALGQGPEFLTYFNYEAQQDKSGLPNDRFSAERPEGSISTLTIQRTEQRDSAMYRCASSLGYGEQYFGPGTRLTVT.

The genes are TRBV11-2 and TRBJ2-7, with a weak D call TRBD1 (6 bases). CDR1 and CDR2 from the germline V gene are SGHAT and FQNNGV. This CDR3 region has 14 residues. The V end was cut by 5 bases, the J end by 1 base, with 12 bases between. CDR3 sequence reads: CASSVVTGSYEQYF. The CDR3 bases are TGTGCCAGCAGCGTAGTTACAGGGTCCTACGAGCAGTACTTC.

The chain joins TRBV18 to TRBJ1-2; the D gene is possibly TRBD1 (6 bases). V lost 2 bases and J lost 2, with 12 bases in between. Germline V CDR1 and CDR2: KGHSH, LQKENI. This CDR3 is 15 amino acids long. CDR3 amino acids: CASSPDAGANYGYTF. CDR3 nucleotides: TGTGCCAGCTCACCAGACGCGGGGGCAAACTATGGCTACACCTTC.

The sample holds a few counts of this clone. The V call is TRBV10-1, the J call TRBJ2-2, with 7 nucleotides matching TRBD1. J gave up 8 bases and V 4 bases, and 7 bases lay outside the gene matches. CDR1 is WNHNN and CDR2 is SYGVQD in the germline V gene (reference sequence). The CDR3 is made up of 14 amino acids. The chain's CDR3 is CASSGFYRGGELFF. CDR3 nucleotide sequence: TGCGCCAGCAGTGGGTTTTACAGGGGTGGGGAGCTGTTTTTT.

This chain connects TRBV9 to TRBJ2-3; no clear D gene. Trimming took 0 bases from V and 6 from J, leaving 5 bases between them. Germline values: CDR1 SGDLS, CDR2 YYNGEE. This CDR3 contains 12 residues. CDR3 loop: CASSVVGDTQYF. CDR3 sequence (DNA): TGTGCCAGCAGCGTAGTTGGCGATACGCAGTATTTT.

This chain connects TRBV9 to TRBJ2-1; 8 bases align to TRBD1. V shed 0 bases, J shed 4 bases, and the junction held 3 bases outside the gene matches. The CDR3 is made up of 15 amino acids. Germline V gene data show CDR1 as SGDLS and CDR2 as YYNGEE. In DNA, the CDR3 is TGTGCCAGCAGCGTAGAAGACAGGGGATACAATGAGCAGTTCTTC. Its translation: CASSVEDRGYNEQFF. The variable domain in full, completed from reference TRBV9 and TRBJ2-1, reads DSGVTQTPKHLITATGQRVTLRCSPRSGDLSVYWYQQSLDQGLQFLIQYYNGEERAKGNILERFSAQQFPDLHSELNLSSLELGDSALYFCASSVEDRGYNEQFFGPGTRLTVL.

The chain carries TRBV29-1 and TRBJ2-7; 11 bases fit TRBD2. The V gene's germline CDR1 is SQVTM and CDR2 ANQGSEA. This CDR3 has 13 amino acids. The J segment lost 2 bases and the V segment lost 5 bases, leaving 2 bases of the junction unmatched. CDR3 sequence: CSVKTSGTYEQYF. As DNA, the CDR3 is TGCAGCGTTAAGACTAGCGGGACCTACGAGCAGTACTTC.

This chain connects TRBV27 to TRBJ2-7; 9 nucleotides agree with TRBD2. The CDR3 runs to 16 residues. The junction had 11 bases not matched to a gene; V was cut back by 4 bases and J by 4 bases. Germline V gene lookup returns CDR1 MNHEY and CDR2 SMNVEV (reference sequence). The CDR3 coding sequence is TGTGCCAGCAGTTCCCTCACCGGGACTAGCCGGTACGAGCAGTACTTC. Protein product: CASSSLTGTSRYEQYF.

The chain carries TRBV7-8 and TRBJ2-7; D remains unclear. The V gene lost 4 bases and the J gene lost 4 bases, with 11 bases spanning the gap. CDR3 length: 13 residues. Germline values: CDR1 SGHVS, CDR2 FQNEAQ. The CDR3 DNA reads as TGTGCCAGCAGCTACCTAGGTGGTTACGAGCAGTACTTC. It translates to CASSYLGGYEQYF.

In its sample, this clone was seen once. The chain couples TRBV6-1 to TRBJ2-3, with D perhaps TRBD2 (7 bases). From germline, CDR1 is MNHNS and CDR2 SASEGT. The CDR3 consists of 15 residues. V lost 4 bases to trimming and J lost 5 bases, with 16 bases between them. CDR3 in DNA: TGTGCCAGCAGTGTCTTAGGGGGGAGGGTAGATACGCAGTATTTT. Protein: CASSVLGGRVDTQYF.

This clone was counted once. The genes are TRBV18 and TRBJ2-7; 14 bases fit TRBD2. Trimming took 1 base from V and 6 from J; bases not matched to a gene: 11. This CDR3 is 18 amino acids long. The germline V gene encodes CDR1 KGHSH and CDR2 LQKENI. The CDR3 spells CASSPRPGLAGVVGEQYF. For the CDR3, the DNA is TGTGCCAGCTCACCACGGCCGGGACTAGCGGGGGTAGTTGGCGAGCAGTACTTC.

This clone has just a few counts. The chain is built from TRBV14 and TRBJ2-7; maybe TRBD2 (6 bases). The CDR3 consists of 13 residues. The germline V and J ends were trimmed by 4 bases and 4 bases, with 11 bases remaining between them. Germline V gene lookup returns CDR1 SGHDN and CDR2 FVKESK. The CDR3 nucleotides are TGTGCCAGCAGCCGGGGAGGAACGTACGAGCAGTACTTC. Its protein is CASSRGGTYEQYF.

The genes are TRBV6-1 and TRBJ2-1; the match to TRBD2 covers 13 bases. The CDR3 length is 15 residues. V lost 7 bases, J lost 8 bases, and 8 bases stayed unmatched. Germline CDR1 and CDR2: MNHNS and SASEGT. This CDR3 reads CASTILAGGPYEQFF. The CDR3 DNA reads TGTGCCAGCACCATACTAGCGGGGGGGCCCTATGAGCAGTTCTTC.

The rearrangement joins TRBV29-1 to TRBJ2-3; 12 bases align to TRBD2. Germline loops: CDR1 SQVTM, CDR2 ANQGSEA. V gave up 6 bases and J gave up 0 bases; unmatched junction bases: 1. The CDR3 totals 14 residues. The CDR3 spells CSVLAGGSTDTQYF. In nucleotides, the CDR3 is TGCAGCGTACTAGCGGGGGGTAGCACAGATACGCAGTATTTT.

This chain uses TRBV19 with TRBJ2-7, with 10 bases identical to TRBD1. From germline, CDR1 is LNHDA and CDR2 SQIVND (reference sequence). This CDR3 contains 16 residues. V was pared by 5 bases and J by 1 base, with 8 bases of the junction left unmatched. CDR3 amino acids: CASSASPGQGSYEQYF. CDR3 in DNA: TGTGCCAGTAGTGCCTCTCCGGGACAGGGGTCCTACGAGCAGTACTTC.

The V and J genes are TRBV7-3 and TRBJ2-3; 8 positions agree with TRBD2. CDR3 length equals 15 residues. Germline loops: CDR1 SGHTA, CDR2 FQGTGA. Germline trimming cut 4 bases from V and 6 bases from J; bases unmatched to any gene: 9. In nucleotides, the CDR3 is TGTGCCAGCAGCTCTAGGCGCGGGGGGCTGGATACGCAGTATTTT. Its translation: CASSSRRGGLDTQYF.